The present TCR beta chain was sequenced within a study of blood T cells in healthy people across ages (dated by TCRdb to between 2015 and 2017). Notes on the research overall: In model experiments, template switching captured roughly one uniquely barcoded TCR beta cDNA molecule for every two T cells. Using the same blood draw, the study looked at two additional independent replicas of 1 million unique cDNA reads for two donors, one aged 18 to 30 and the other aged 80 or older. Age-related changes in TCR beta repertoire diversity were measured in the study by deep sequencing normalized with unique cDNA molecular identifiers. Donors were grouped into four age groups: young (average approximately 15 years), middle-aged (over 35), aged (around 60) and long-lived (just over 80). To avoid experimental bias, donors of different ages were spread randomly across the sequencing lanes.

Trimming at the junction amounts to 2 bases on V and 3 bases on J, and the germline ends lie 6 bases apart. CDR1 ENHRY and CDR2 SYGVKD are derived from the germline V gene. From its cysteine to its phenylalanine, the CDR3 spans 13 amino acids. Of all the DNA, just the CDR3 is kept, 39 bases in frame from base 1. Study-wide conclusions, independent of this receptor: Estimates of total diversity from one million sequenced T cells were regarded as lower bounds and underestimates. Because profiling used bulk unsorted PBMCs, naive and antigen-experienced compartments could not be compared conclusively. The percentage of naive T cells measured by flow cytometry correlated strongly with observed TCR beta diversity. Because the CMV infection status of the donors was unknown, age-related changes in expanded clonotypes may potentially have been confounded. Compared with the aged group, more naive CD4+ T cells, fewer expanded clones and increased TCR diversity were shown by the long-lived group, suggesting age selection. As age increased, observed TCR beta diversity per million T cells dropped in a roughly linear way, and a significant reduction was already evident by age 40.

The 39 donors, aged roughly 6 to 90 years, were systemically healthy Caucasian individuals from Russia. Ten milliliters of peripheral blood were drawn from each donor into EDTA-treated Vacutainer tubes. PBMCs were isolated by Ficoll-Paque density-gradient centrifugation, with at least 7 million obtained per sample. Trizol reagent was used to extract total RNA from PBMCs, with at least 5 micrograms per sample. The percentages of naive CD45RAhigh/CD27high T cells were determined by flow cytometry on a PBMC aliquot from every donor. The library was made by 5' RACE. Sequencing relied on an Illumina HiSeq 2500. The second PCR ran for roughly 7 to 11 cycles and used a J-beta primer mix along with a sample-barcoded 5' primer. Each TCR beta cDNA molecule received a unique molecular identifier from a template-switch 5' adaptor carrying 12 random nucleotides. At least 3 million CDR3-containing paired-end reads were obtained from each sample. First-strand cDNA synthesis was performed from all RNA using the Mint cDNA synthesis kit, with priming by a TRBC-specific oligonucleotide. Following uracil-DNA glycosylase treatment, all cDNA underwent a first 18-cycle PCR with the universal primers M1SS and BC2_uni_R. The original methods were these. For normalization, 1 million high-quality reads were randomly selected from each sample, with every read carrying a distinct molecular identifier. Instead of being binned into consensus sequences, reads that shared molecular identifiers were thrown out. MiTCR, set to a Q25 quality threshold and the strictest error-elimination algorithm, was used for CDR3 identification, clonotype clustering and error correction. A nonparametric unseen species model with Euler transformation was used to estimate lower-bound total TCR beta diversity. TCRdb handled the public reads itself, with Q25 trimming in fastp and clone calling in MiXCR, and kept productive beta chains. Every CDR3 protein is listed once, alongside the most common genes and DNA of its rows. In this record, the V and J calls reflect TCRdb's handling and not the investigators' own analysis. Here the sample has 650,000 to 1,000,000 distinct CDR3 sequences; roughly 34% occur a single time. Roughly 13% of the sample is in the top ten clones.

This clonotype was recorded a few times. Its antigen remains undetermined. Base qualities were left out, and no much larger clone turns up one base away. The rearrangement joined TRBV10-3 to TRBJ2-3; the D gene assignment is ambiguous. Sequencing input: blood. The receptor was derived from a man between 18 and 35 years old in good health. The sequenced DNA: TGTGCCATCAGTGAGACGAGAACAGATACGCAGTATTTT. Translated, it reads CAISETRTDTQYF.